Following are 28 T cell receptor beta chains from one sample sequenced in a study of blood T cells in healthy people across ages. Through a sample-barcoded 5' primer and a J-beta primer mix, a second PCR was run for roughly 6 to 12 cycles. TCRdb used MiXCR to reprocess the 5' RACE reads, holding one entry per CDR3 protein. The sample has about 1,500,000 distinct CDR3 sequences; approximately 42% are singletons. The sequenced material came from blood. The source is a woman aged 18-29 years in good health.

The chain links TRBV12-3 or TRBV12-4 to TRBJ2-7, with D perhaps TRBD1 (5 bases). Trimming removed 4 bases at V and 11 bases at J, with 12 bases between. This CDR3 has 11 residues. In DNA form, the CDR3 reads TGTGCCAGCAGTTCGACAGTCCGGAAGTACTTC. Its translation: CASSSTVRKYF.

This clonotype occurred a few times. The chain is built from TRBV6-5 and TRBJ2-5; 14 bases line up with TRBD2. This CDR3 is built from 16 residues. Germline V gene sequence: CDR1 MNHEY, CDR2 SVGAGI. Unmatched junction bases numbered 9, after V lost 5 bases and J lost 7 bases. The CDR3 protein is CASSRGLAGGIGTQYF. DNA of the CDR3: TGTGCCAGCAGTCGCGGACTAGCGGGGGGCATAGGGACCCAGTACTTC.

In this sample, this clonotype turned up a few times. The genes are TRBV12-3 or TRBV12-4 and TRBJ2-5; D is ambiguous. The CDR3 totals 13 residues. V lost 7 bases and J lost 5, with 14 bases in between. CDR3: CASNLGLGETQYF. The CDR3 DNA follows: TGTGCCAGCAACCTGGGATTGGGTGAGACCCAGTACTTC.

The chain is built from TRBV10-3 and TRBJ1-2; the match to TRBD1 covers 8 bases. Germline CDR1 and CDR2: ENHRY and SYGVKD. V shed 3 bases and J 0 bases; nucleotides not matched to a gene: 3. The CDR3 loop spans 15 amino acids. The CDR3 DNA follows: TGTGCCATCAGTGAAGGACAGGGCGCTAACTATGGCTACACCTTC. Translating it yields CAISEGQGANYGYTF.

This rearrangement joins TRBV5-6 to TRBJ2-5, with no clear D. The CDR3 has 11 residues. CDR1 is SGHDT and CDR2 is YYEEEE in the germline V gene. Trimming stripped 3 bases from V and 13 bases from J, with 13 bases between. DNA for the CDR3: TGTGCCAGCAGCTCGTACAGTGGGTGGTACTTC. Its protein is CASSSYSGWYF.

There are a few counts of this clonotype. V is TRBV20-1 and J is TRBJ2-7; 7 positions match TRBD2. Germline V gives CDR1 DFQATT, CDR2 SNEGSKA (reference sequence). V shed 3 bases and J 2 bases; nucleotides not matched to a gene: 7. CDR3 length: 14 residues. Written as DNA, the CDR3 is TGCAGTGCTAGCGGGCTAGCGGAGACCTACGAGCAGTACTTC. Its protein product is CSASGLAETYEQYF.

V usage is TRBV20-1 and J usage is TRBJ2-4; TRBD2 matches 9 bases. The J call may be in error: the DNA end matches TRBJ2-7 better. The CDR3 runs 15 residues. Germline values: CDR1 DFQATT, CDR2 SNEGSKA (reference sequence). The CDR3 loop is CSARESSGAYYEQYF. For the CDR3, the DNA is TGCAGTGCTAGAGAGTCTAGCGGGGCTTACTACGAGCAGTACTTC.

This clonotype was counted between two and nine times. A read error may produce the germline difference seen at one junction end. This chain links TRBV5-4 with TRBJ2-5; D is possibly TRBD2 (6 bases). The germline gives CDR1 SGHNT, CDR2 YYREEE (reference sequence). CDR3 length equals 13 residues. CDR3 in amino acids: CASRLEYGGILYF. The CDR3 nucleotides are TGTGCCAGCAGATTGGAGTATGGCGGGATTCTGTACTTC.

The table lists this clonotype with a few counts. This sequence joins TRBV6-1 and TRBJ2-5; D is perhaps TRBD1 or TRBD2 (5 bases each). Trimming took 3 bases from V and 4 from J, leaving 15 bases between them. CDR1 and CDR2 from the germline V gene are MNHNS and SASEGT. The CDR3 is 15 amino acids. In nucleotides, the CDR3 is TGTGCCAGCAGTGAGGTGTCCGATGGGGGAGAGACCCAGTACTTC. This encodes CASSEVSDGGETQYF.

The chain couples TRBV7-8 to TRBJ2-7; 8 bases match TRBD2. CDR1 SGHVS and CDR2 FQNEAQ come from the germline V gene. The J segment lost 2 bases and the V segment lost 4 bases, leaving 7 bases of the junction unmatched. The CDR3 is 15 amino acids. The chain's CDR3 is CASSSTAGGTYEQYF. CDR3 nucleotide sequence: TGTGCCAGCAGCTCCACGGCGGGGGGTACCTACGAGCAGTACTTC.

This clonotype appeared a few times. This sequence joins TRBV5-1 and TRBJ2-3; 9 bases agree with TRBD2. Unmatched junction bases numbered 15, after V lost 4 bases and J lost 3 bases. The length of the CDR3 is 18 residues. Germline V CDR1 and CDR2: SGHRS, YFSETQ. CDR3 nucleotides: TGCGCCAGCAGCAAAATTAACGTAGCGGGAGAGGGAACAGATACGCAGTATTTT. Amino acid sequence: CASSKINVAGEGTDTQYF.

This clonotype has just a few counts. The chain couples TRBV7-9 to TRBJ2-3; D perhaps matches TRBD2 (5 bases). CDR1 is SEHNR and CDR2 is FQNEAQ in the germline V gene (reference sequence). The length of the CDR3 is 15 residues. V was clipped by 1 base and J by 4 bases, with 12 bases between them. The chain's CDR3 is CASSLGVLVPDTQYF. DNA of the CDR3: TGTGCCAGCAGCTTAGGGGTACTAGTACCAGATACGCAGTATTTT.

Only a few counts were recorded for this clonotype. The chain recombines TRBV12-3 or TRBV12-4 with TRBJ1-5, with TRBD1 identical over 9 bases. V dropped 6 bases and J dropped 3; count of bases not matched to a gene: 3. The CDR3 is 14 residues long. This CDR3 is CASSWDRANQPQHF. The CDR3 nucleotides are TGTGCCAGCAGCTGGGACAGGGCCAATCAGCCCCAGCATTTT.

In its sample, this clonotype was seen a few times. This sequence joins TRBV6-5 and TRBJ2-1, with 11 bases identical to TRBD1. Germline values: CDR1 MNHEY, CDR2 SVGAGI. V lost 0 bases to trimming and J lost 0 bases; unmatched junction nucleotides: 4. The CDR3 has 18 residues. The CDR3 region has the DNA TGTGCCAGCAGTTACTCAGGACAGGGGGCAAGCTCCTACAATGAGCAGTTCTTC. Translating gives CASSYSGQGASSYNEQFF.

This clonotype was counted only a few times. V gene TRBV20-1 combines with J gene TRBJ2-1, with D possibly being TRBD1 (6 bases). Trimming took off 3 bases at V and 15 bases at J, with 21 bases between the two ends. There are 13 residues in the CDR3. Germline V CDR1 and CDR2: DFQATT, SNEGSKA (reference sequence). The CDR3 loop reads CSARPQMGAGRFF. DNA of the CDR3: TGCAGTGCTAGGCCCCAAATGGGGGCAGGGCGGTTCTTC.

This clonotype was seen a few times. This sequence joins TRBV12-3 or TRBV12-4 and TRBJ2-5; D may match TRBD1 or TRBD2 (6 bases each). The CDR3 has 14 amino acids. V lost 7 bases and J 2 bases, leaving 14 bases between the germline ends. CDR3: CASIDRGLQETQYF. CDR3 sequence (DNA): TGTGCCAGCATAGATCGGGGGCTTCAAGAGACCCAGTACTTC.

J is TRBJ2-7 and V is TRBV6-1; D could derive from TRBD1 or TRBD2 (5 bases each). V lost 1 base, J lost 2 bases, and 15 bases lay in between. This CDR3 has 16 residues. CDR1 is MNHNS, CDR2 SASEGT, per germline. CDR3 residues: CASSEGWGTLTYEQYF. The CDR3 coding sequence is TGTGCCAGCAGTGAAGGTTGGGGGACGTTGACCTACGAGCAGTACTTC.

A word on this clonotype: The CDR3 end shows no conserved phenylalanine or tryptophan, and so a read error is likely. The V gene is TRBV3-1, the J gene TRBJ2-1; D gene unclear. Germline-derived CDR1 and CDR2 are LGHDT and YNNKEL (reference sequence). V gave up 4 bases and J gave up 3 bases, with 7 bases separating them. CDR3 length: 13 amino acids. CDR3 bases: TGTGCCAGCAGCCCCAATAGCTACAATGAGCAGTTCCTC. Amino acids: CASSPNSYNEQFL.

The chain recombines TRBV3-1 with TRBJ2-7, with D tentatively TRBD2 (6 bases). Trimming took 4 bases from V and 3 from J, leaving 13 bases between them. The CDR3 is made up of 14 amino acids. Germline loops: CDR1 LGHDT, CDR2 YNNKEL (reference sequence). The CDR3: CASSPHLGGYEQYF. The CDR3 nucleotides read TGTGCCAGCAGCCCCCACTTGGGGGGCTACGAGCAGTACTTC.

The count of this clonotype is one. V usage is TRBV7-9 and J usage is TRBJ1-5; possibly TRBD1 for D (5 bases). V was shortened by 6 bases and J by 1 base, with 13 bases between the two germline ends. The CDR3 spans 15 residues. Looked up from germline, CDR1 is SEHNR and CDR2 is FQNEAQ (reference sequence). CDR3 in amino acids: CASSPSGASNQPQHF. CDR3 sequence (DNA): TGTGCCAGCAGTCCTAGCGGGGCAAGCAATCAGCCCCAGCATTTT.

This clonotype was observed a few times. This sequence joins TRBV3-1 and TRBJ2-5; 8 positions agree with TRBD2. Looked up from germline, CDR1 is LGHDT and CDR2 is YNNKEL (reference sequence). J was trimmed by 5 bases and V by 3 bases; bases with no gene match: 8. CDR3 length equals 15 residues. The CDR3 is CASSHLKRELETQYF. Written as DNA, the CDR3 is TGTGCCAGCAGCCACCTTAAGCGGGAGCTCGAGACCCAGTACTTC.

The chain couples TRBV10-2 to TRBJ2-7; 9 bases fit TRBD2. V shed 10 bases, J shed 7 bases, and the junction held 14 bases outside the gene matches. CDR1 and CDR2 from the germline V gene are WSHSY and SAAADI. CDR3 length: 14 amino acids. CDR3 region: CATESSGGRGEQYF. For the CDR3, the DNA is TGCGCCACCGAGAGTAGCGGGGGCCGGGGGGAGCAGTACTTC.

This clonotype came up a few times. The chain carries TRBV6-4 and TRBJ1-5, with D uncertain. The V gene lost 6 bases and the J gene lost 4 bases, with 10 bases spanning the gap. CDR3 length equals 13 residues. Germline V lookup: CDR1 MRHNA, CDR2 SNTAGT. In nucleotides, the CDR3 is TGTGCCAGCAGCGAATCGAGAAATCAGCCCCAGCATTTT. Protein product: CASSESRNQPQHF.

This chain joins TRBV2 and TRBJ2-3; the match to TRBD2 covers 10 bases. Germline V gives CDR1 SNHLY, CDR2 FYNNEI. This CDR3 has 17 residues. Losses at the gene ends were 8 bases for V and 0 bases for J; bases not matched to a gene: 11. The CDR3 DNA reads as TGTGCCAGCTCAACTAGCGGGGAAATTACTAGCACAGATACGCAGTATTTT. Its translation: CASSTSGEITSTDTQYF.

The chain recombines TRBV9 with TRBJ1-1, with no clear D. CDR1 SGDLS and CDR2 YYNGEE come from the germline V gene. Trimming removed 6 bases from V and 6 bases from J, with 18 bases in between. The CDR3 is 14 amino acids. CDR3 nucleotide sequence: TGTGCCAGCAACCCAGACACGGGGAGGGCTGAAGCTTTCTTT. The encoded protein is CASNPDTGRAEAFF.

CDR3: CASKPDRGSRWTQYF. CDR3 coding DNA: TGTGCCAGCAAACCCGACAGGGGTTCTCGGTGGACCCAGTACTTC. This chain connects TRBV27 to TRBJ2-7; 8 nucleotides agree with TRBD1. The J call is uncertain, as TRBJ2-5 better fits the DNA end. CDR3 length: 15 residues. The germline gives CDR1 MNHEY, CDR2 SMNVEV (reference sequence).

This clonotype was counted a single time. This chain joins TRBV29-1 and TRBJ2-7; 7 bases line up with TRBD2. The V gene's germline CDR1 is SQVTM and CDR2 ANQGSEA. V lost 6 bases, J lost 2 bases, and 7 bases stayed unmatched. CDR3 length: 13 residues. DNA for the CDR3: TGCAGCGTCACTAGCGCCAGCCCCTACGAGCAGTACTTC. Translation gives CSVTSASPYEQYF.

Many counts were recorded for this clonotype. This sequence joins TRBV5-1 and TRBJ2-1; 8 bases match TRBD2. V gave up 4 bases and J gave up 3 bases; unmatched junction bases: 3. Germline V gene lookup returns CDR1 SGHRS and CDR2 YFSETQ. CDR3 length equals 14 residues. The CDR3: CASSAGGGYNEQFF. The CDR3 DNA sequence: TGCGCCAGCAGCGCGGGAGGTGGCTACAATGAGCAGTTCTTC.